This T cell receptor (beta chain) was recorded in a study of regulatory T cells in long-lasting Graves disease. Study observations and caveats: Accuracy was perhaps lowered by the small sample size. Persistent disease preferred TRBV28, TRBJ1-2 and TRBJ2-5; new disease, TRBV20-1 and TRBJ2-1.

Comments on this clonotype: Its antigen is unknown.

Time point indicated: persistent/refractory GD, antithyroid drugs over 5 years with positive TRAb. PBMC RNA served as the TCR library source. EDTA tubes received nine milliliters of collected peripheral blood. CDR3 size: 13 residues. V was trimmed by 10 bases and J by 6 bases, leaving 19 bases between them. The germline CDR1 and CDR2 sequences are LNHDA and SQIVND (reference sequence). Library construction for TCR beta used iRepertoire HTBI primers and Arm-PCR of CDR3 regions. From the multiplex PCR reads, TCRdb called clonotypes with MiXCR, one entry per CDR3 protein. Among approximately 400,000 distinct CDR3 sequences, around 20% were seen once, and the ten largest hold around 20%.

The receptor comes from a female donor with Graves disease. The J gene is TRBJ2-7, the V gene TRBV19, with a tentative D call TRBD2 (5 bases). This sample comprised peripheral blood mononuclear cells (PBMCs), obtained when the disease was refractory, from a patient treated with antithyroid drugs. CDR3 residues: CATSSAGPFEQYF. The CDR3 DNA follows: TGTGCCACGTCTTCGGCGGGCCCTTTCGAGCAGTACTTC. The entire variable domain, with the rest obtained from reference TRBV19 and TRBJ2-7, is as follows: DGGITQSPKYLFRKEGQNVTLSCEQNLNHDAMYWYRQDPGQGLRLIYYSQIVNDFQKGDIAEGYSVSREKKESFPLTVTSAQKNPTAFYLCATSSAGPFEQYFGPGTRLTVT.